This T cell receptor beta chain was identified during a study of blood T cell repertoires in COVID-19. TCRdb keeps only in-frame clones here, not all; method: immunoSEQ multiplex PCR. The data hold 85,000 to 110,000 clones, with about 87% observed a single time. Between the trimmed V and J ends, which lost 3 bases and 2 bases, there was a span of 13 bases. The CDR3 length is 15 residues. The germline V gene encodes CDR1 SGDLS and CDR2 YYNGEE. Sequenced sample: peripheral blood. This sequence joins TRBV9 and TRBJ2-3; possible D gene TRBD2, 6 bases. The source of this sequence is a human donor in a cohort sampled during active or convalescent COVID-19. CDR3 residues: CASSATGTSTDTQYF. CDR3 nucleotides: TGTGCCAGCAGCGCCACCGGGACTTCCACAGATACGCAGTATTTT.